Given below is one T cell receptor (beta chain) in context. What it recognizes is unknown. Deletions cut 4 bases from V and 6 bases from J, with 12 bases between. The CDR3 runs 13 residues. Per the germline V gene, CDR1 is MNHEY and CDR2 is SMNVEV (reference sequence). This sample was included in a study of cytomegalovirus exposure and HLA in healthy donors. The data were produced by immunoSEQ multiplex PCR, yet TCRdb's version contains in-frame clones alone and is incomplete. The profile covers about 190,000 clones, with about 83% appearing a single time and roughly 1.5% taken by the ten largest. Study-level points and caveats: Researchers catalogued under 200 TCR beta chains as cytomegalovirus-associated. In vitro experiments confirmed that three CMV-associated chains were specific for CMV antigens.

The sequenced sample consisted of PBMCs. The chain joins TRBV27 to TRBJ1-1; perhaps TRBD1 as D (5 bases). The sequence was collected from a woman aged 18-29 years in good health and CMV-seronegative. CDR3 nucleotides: TGTGCCAGCAGTTACGTACGGGGGTCTGAAGCTTTCTTT. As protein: CASSYVRGSEAFF.